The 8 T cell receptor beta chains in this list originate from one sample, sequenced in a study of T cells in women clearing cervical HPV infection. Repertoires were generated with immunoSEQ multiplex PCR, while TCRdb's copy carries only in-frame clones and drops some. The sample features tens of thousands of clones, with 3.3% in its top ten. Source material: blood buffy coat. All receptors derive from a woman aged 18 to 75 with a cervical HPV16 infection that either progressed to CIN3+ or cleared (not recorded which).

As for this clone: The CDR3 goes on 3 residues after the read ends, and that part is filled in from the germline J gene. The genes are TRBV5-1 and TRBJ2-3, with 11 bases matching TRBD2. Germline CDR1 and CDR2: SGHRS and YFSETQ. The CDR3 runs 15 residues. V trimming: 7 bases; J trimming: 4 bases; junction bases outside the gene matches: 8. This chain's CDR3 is CASSRVAGGPDTQYF. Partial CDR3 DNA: TGCGCCAGCTCACGGGTAGCGGGAGGGCCAGATACG.

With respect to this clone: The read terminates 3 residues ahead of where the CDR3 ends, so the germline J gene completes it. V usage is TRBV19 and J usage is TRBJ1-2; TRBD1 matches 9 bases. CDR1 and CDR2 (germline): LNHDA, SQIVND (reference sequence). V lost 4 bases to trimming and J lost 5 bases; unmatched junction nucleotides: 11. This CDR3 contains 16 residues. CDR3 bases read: TGTGCCAGTAGTACTACAGGGGGCTGGAGCTCTTATGGC. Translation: CASSTTGGWSSYG. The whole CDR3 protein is CASSTTGGWSSYGYTF.

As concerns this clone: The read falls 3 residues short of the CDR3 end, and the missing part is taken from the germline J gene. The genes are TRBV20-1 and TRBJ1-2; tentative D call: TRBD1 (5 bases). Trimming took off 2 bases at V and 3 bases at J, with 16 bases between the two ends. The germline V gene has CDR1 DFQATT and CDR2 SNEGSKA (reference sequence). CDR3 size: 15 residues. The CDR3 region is CSARSPPGRDYGYTF. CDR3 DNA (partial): TGCAGTGCTAGATCTCCTCCTGGCAGGGACTATGGC.

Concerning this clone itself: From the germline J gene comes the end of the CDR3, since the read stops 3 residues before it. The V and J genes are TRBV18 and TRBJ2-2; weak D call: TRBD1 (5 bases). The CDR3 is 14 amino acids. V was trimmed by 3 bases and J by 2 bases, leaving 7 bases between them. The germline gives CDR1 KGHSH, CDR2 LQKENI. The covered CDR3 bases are TGTGCCAGCTCACCGGACACTAACACCGGGGAG. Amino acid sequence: CASSPDTNTGE. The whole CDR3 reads CASSPDTNTGELFF.

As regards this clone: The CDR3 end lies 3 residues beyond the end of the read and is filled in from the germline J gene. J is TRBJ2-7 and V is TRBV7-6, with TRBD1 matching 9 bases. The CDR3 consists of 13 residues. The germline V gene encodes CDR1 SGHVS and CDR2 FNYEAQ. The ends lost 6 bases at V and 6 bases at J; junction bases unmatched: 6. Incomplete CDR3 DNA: TGTGCCAGCAGTCCCGGGACAGGGCTCGAG. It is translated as CASSPGTGLE. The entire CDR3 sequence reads CASSPGTGLEQYF.

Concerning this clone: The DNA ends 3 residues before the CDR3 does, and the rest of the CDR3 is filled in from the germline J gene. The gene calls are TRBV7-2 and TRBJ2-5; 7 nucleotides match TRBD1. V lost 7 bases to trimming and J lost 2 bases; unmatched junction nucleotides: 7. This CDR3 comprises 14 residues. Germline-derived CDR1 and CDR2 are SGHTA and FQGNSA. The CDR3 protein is CASNRDSSQETQYF. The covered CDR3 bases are TGTGCCAGCAACCGGGACAGCTCTCAAGAGACC.

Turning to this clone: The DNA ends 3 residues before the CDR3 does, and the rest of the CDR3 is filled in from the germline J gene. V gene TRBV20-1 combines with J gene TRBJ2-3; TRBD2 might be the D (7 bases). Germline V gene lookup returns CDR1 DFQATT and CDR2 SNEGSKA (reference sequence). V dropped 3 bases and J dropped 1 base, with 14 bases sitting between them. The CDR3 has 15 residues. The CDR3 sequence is CSARGGGAGTDTQYF. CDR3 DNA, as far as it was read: TGCAGTGCTAGGGGAGGGGGAGCCGGCACAGATACG.

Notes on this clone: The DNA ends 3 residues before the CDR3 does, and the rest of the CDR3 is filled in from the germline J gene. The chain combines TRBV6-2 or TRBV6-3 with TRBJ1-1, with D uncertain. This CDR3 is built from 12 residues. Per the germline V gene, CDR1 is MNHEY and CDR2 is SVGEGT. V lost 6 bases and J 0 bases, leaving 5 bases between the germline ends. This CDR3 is CASRLMNTEAFF. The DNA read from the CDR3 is TGTGCCAGCAGACTCATGAACACTGAA.